The next 5 T cell receptor beta chains were all read from a single sample in a study of CD8 T cells in ankylosing spondylitis. One entry per CDR3 protein, called by TCRdb with MiXCR from the 5' RACE reads. The sample carries about 250,000 distinct CDR3 sequences, roughly a third recorded once. The specimen was blood, either unsorted or a sorted T cell fraction (not recorded which). Receptors were obtained from a male donor with ankylosing spondylitis or in good health (not recorded which).

V and J are TRBV10-3 and TRBJ1-5, with 9 nucleotides matching TRBD1. V lost 4 bases, J lost 6 bases, and 4 bases stayed unmatched. The germline V gene has CDR1 ENHRY and CDR2 SYGVKD. There are 14 residues in the CDR3. The CDR3 DNA follows: TGTGCCATCAGTGGGGACAGGGCAGGTCAGCCCCAGCATTTT. This sequence encodes CAISGDRAGQPQHF.

The chain employs TRBV4-1 and TRBJ1-4, with D possibly being TRBD1 (6 bases). Germline values: CDR1 MGHRA, CDR2 YSYEKL. The CDR3 runs to 17 residues. The germline V and J ends were trimmed by 3 bases and 0 bases, with 14 bases remaining between them. The CDR3, as DNA: TGCGCCAGCAGCCACCAGGGGTGGACCACAACTAATGAAAAACTGTTTTTT. It is translated as CASSHQGWTTTNEKLFF.

The rearrangement uses TRBV6-1 and TRBJ1-5; weak D call: TRBD1 (6 bases). Per the germline V gene, CDR1 is MNHNS and CDR2 is SASEGT. The CDR3 covers 14 residues. The V and J ends lost 6 bases and 0 bases respectively, with 9 bases between them. The CDR3 loop is CASRGQYSNQPQHF. The CDR3 bases are TGTGCCAGCAGAGGACAGTATAGCAATCAGCCCCAGCATTTT.

This clonotype was counted between two and nine times. V usage is TRBV12-3 or TRBV12-4 and J usage is TRBJ2-3, with no clear D. The CDR3 consists of 14 residues. The V and J ends lost 5 bases and 0 bases respectively, with 9 bases between them. The DNA of the CDR3 is TGTGCCAGCAGTCCTCCTACTAGCACAGATACGCAGTATTTT. The encoded protein is CASSPPTSTDTQYF.

The chain has TRBV7-9 and TRBJ2-5; no firm D call. The V gene lost 0 bases and the J gene lost 7 bases, with 9 bases spanning the gap. The CDR3 runs 13 residues. From germline, CDR1 is SEHNR and CDR2 FQNEAQ (reference sequence). The CDR3 loop is CASSLALKGTQYF. CDR3 in DNA: TGTGCCAGCAGCTTAGCCCTAAAGGGGACCCAGTACTTC.